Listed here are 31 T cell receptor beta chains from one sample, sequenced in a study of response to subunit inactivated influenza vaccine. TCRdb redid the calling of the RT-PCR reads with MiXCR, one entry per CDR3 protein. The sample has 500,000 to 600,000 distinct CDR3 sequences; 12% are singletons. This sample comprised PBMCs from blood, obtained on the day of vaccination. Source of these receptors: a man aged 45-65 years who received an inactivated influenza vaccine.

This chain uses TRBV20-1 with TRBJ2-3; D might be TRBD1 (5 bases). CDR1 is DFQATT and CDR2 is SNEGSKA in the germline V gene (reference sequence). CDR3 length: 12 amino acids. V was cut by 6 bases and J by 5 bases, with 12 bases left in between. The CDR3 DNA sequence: TGCAGTGCCCCCCTAAGGGGAGATACGCAGTATTTT. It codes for CSAPLRGDTQYF.

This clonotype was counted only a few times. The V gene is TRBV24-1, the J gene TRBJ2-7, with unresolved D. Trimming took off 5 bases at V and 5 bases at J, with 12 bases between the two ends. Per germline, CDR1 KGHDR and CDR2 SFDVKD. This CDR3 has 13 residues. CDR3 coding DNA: TGTGCCACCAGTGGAACGTATCGGGACGAGCAGTACTTC. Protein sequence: CATSGTYRDEQYF.

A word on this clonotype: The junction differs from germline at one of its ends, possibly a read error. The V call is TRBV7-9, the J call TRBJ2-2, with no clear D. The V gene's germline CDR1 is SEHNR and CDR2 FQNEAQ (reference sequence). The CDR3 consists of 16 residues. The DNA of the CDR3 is TGTGCCAGCACCTTAGGTCTGGCCTTTAACACCGGGGAGCTGTTTTTT. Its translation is CASTLGLAFNTGELFF.

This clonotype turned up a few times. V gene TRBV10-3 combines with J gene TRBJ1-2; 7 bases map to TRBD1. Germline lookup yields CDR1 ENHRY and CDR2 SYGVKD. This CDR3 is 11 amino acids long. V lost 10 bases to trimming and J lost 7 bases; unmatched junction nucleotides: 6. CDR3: CATKGAGGYTF. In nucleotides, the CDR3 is TGTGCCACCAAGGGGGCGGGTGGCTACACCTTC.

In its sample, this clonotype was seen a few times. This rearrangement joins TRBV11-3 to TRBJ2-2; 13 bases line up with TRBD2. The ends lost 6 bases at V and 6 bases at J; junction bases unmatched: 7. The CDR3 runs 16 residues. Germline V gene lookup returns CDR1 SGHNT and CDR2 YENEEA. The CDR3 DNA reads TGTGCCAGCAGTTATAATGGACTAGCGGGAGCCGGGGAGCTGTTTTTT. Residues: CASSYNGLAGAGELFF.

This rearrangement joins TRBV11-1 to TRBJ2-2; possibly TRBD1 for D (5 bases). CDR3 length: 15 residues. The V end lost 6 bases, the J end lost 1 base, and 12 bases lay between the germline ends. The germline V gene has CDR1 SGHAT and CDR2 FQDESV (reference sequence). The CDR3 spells CASRKGQLNTGELFF. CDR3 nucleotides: TGTGCCAGCAGAAAGGGGCAGTTGAACACCGGGGAGCTGTTTTTT.

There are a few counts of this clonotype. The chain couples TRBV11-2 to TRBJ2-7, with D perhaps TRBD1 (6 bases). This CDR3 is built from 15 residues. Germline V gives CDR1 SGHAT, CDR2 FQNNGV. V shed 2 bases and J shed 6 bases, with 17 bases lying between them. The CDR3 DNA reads TGTGCCAGCAGCTTAAGGACAGCCTCTGGGTTCGAGCAGTACTTC. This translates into CASSLRTASGFEQYF.

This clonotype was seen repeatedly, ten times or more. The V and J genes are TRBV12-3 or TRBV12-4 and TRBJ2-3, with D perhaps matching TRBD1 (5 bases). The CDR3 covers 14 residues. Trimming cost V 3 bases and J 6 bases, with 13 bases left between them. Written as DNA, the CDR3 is TGTGCCAGCAGTTTTTCTACAGGTATGGATACGCAGTATTTT. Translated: CASSFSTGMDTQYF.

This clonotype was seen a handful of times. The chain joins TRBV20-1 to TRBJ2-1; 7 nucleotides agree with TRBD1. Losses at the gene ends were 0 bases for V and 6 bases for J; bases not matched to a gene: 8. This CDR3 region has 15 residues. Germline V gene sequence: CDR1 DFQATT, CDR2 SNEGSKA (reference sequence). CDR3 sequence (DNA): TGCAGTGCTAGAGACCATCTGACAGGGATCAATGAGCAGTTCTTC. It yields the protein CSARDHLTGINEQFF.

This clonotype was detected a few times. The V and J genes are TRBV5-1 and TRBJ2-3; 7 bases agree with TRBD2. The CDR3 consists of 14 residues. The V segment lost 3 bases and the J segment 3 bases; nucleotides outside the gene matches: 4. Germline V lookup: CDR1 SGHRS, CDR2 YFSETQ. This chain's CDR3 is CASSSGTTTDTQYF. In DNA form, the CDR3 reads TGCGCCAGCAGCTCCGGGACTACGACAGATACGCAGTATTTT.

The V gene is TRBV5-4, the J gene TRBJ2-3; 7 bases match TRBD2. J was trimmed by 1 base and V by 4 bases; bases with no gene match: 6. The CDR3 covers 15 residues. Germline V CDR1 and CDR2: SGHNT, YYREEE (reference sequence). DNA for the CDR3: TGTGCCAGCAGCGCGGGGGTGGCTCGCACAGATACGCAGTATTTT. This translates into CASSAGVARTDTQYF.

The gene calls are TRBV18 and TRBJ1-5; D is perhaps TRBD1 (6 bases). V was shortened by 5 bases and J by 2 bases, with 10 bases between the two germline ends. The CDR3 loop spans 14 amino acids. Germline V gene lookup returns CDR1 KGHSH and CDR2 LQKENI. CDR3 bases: TGTGCCAGCTCAAAAGGGGGGGGCAATCAGCCCCAGCATTTT. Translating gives CASSKGGGNQPQHF. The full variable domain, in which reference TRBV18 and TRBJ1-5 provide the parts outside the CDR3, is NAGVMQNPRHLVRRRGQEARLRCSPMKGHSHVYWYRQLPEEGLKFMVYLQKENIIDESGMPKERFSAEFPKEGPSILRIQQVVRGDSAAYFCASSKGGGNQPQHFGDGTRLSIL.

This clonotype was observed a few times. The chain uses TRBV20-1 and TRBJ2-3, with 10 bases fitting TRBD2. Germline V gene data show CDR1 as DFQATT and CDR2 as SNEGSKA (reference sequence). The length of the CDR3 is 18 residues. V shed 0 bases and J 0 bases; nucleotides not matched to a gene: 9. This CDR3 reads CSARDLYGLAESTDTQYF. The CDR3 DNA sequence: TGCAGTGCTAGAGATCTGTATGGACTAGCGGAGAGCACAGATACGCAGTATTTT.

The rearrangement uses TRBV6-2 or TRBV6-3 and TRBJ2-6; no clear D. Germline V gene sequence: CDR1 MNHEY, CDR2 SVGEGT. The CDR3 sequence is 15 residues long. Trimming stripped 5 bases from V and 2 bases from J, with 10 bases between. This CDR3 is CASSPPAAGANVLTF. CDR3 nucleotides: TGTGCCAGCAGTCCCCCAGCAGCTGGGGCCAACGTCCTGACTTTC.

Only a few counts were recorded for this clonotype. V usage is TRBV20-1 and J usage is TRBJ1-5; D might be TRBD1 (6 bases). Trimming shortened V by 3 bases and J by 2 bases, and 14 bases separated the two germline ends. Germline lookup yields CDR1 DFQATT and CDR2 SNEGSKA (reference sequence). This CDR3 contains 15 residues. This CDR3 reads CSASEQGRGNQPQHF. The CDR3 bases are TGCAGTGCTAGTGAGCAGGGGCGCGGCAATCAGCCCCAGCATTTT.

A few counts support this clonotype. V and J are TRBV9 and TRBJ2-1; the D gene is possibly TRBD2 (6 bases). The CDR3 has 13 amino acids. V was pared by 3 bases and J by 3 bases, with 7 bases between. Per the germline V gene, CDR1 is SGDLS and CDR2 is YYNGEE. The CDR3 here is CASSGGLYNEQFF. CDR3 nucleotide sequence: TGTGCCAGCAGCGGGGGACTCTACAATGAGCAGTTCTTC.

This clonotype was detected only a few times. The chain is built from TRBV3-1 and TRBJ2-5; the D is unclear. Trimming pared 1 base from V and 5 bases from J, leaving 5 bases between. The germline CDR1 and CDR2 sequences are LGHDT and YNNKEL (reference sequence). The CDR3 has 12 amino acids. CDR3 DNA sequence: TGTGCCAGCAGCCAAGGAATCGAGACCCAGTACTTC. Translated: CASSQGIETQYF.

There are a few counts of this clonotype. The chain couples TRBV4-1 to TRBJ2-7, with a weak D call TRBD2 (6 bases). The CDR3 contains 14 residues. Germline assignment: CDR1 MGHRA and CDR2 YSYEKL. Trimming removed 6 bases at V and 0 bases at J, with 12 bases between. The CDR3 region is CASSRGLLSYEQYF. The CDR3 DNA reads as TGCGCCAGCAGTCGGGGACTCCTCTCCTACGAGCAGTACTTC.

CDR3: CASSSRVLGELFF. The CDR3 nucleotides are TGTGCCAGCAGTTCACGGGTCCTCGGGGAGCTGTTTTTT. The V and J genes are TRBV5-6 and TRBJ2-2, with D unresolved. CDR3 length equals 13 residues. Germline V gene sequence: CDR1 SGHDT, CDR2 YYEEEE. The V and J ends lost 5 bases and 7 bases respectively, with 12 bases between them.

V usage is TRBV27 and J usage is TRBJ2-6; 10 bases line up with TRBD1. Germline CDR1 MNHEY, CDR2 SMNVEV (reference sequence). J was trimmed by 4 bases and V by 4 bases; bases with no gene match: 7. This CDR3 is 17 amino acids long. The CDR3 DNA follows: TGTGCCAGCAGTTCGGGACAGGGGATCGGCGGGGCCAACGTCCTGACTTTC. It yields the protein CASSSGQGIGGANVLTF.

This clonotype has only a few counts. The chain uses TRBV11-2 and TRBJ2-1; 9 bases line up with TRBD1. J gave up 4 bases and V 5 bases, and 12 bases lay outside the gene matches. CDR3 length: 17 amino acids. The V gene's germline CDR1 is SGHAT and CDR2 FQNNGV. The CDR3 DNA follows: TGTGCCAGCAGCCCAAAGAGACGGACAGGGGTTTACAATGAGCAGTTCTTC. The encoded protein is CASSPKRRTGVYNEQFF.

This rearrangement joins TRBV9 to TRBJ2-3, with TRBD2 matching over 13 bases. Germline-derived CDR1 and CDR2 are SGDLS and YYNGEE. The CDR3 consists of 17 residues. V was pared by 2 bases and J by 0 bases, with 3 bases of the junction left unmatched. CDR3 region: CASSVGLAGPSTDTQYF. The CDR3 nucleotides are TGTGCCAGCAGCGTGGGACTAGCGGGGCCTAGCACAGATACGCAGTATTTT. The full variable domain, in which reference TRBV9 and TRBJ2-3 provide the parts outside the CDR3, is DSGVTQTPKHLITATGQRVTLRCSPRSGDLSVYWYQQSLDQGLQFLIQYYNGEERAKGNILERFSAQQFPDLHSELNLSSLELGDSALYFCASSVGLAGPSTDTQYFGPGTRLTVL.

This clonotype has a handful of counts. CDR3 coding DNA: TGTGCCAGCAGCACGCGGACAGGACCCTACGAGCAGTACTTC. Translating gives CASSTRTGPYEQYF. This chain connects TRBV5-6 to TRBJ2-7, with 7 bases fitting TRBD1. The CDR3 has 14 amino acids. Germline V gene data show CDR1 as SGHDT and CDR2 as YYEEEE. V dropped 4 bases and J dropped 2; count of bases not matched to a gene: 6.

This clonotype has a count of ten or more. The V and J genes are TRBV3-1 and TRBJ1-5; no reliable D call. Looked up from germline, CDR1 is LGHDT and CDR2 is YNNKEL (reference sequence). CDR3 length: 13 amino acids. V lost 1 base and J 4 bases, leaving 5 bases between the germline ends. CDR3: CASSQVGNQPQHF. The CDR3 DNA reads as TGTGCCAGCAGCCAAGTAGGGAATCAGCCCCAGCATTTT.

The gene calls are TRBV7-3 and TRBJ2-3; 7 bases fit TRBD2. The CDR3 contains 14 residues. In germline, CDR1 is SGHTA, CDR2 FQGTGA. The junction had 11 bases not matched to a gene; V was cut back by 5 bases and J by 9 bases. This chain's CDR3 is CASSPGPSGLTQYF. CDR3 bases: TGTGCCAGCAGCCCTGGGCCTAGCGGCCTAACGCAGTATTTT.

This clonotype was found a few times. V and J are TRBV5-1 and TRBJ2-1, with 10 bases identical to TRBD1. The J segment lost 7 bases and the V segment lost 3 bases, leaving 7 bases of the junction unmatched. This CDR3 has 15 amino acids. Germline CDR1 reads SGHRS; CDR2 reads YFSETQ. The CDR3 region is CASSSPGTGANEQFF. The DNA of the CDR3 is TGCGCCAGCAGCTCCCCCGGGACAGGGGCTAATGAGCAGTTCTTC.

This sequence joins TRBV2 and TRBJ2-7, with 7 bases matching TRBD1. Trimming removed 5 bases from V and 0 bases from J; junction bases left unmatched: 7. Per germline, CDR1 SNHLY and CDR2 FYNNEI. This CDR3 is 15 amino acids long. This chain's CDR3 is CASSPDRASSYEQYF. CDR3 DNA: TGTGCCAGCAGTCCCGACAGGGCAAGCTCCTACGAGCAGTACTTC.

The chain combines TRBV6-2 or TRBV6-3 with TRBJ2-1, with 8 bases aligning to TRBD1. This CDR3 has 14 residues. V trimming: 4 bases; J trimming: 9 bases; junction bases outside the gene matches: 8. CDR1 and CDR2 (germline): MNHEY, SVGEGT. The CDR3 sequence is CASSSMGQAIEQFF. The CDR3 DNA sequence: TGTGCCAGCAGTTCAATGGGACAGGCAATTGAGCAGTTCTTC.

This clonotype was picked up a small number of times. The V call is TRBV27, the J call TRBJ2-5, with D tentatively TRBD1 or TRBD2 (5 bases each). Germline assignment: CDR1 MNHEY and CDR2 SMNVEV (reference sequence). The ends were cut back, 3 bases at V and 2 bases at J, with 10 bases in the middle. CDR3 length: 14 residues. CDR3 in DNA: TGTGCCAGCAGTTTGACCGAGGGGCAAGAGACCCAGTACTTC. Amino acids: CASSLTEGQETQYF.

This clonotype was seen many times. As DNA, the CDR3 is TGTGCCAGCAGCCAAAGGCGGGAAGGCGAGCAGTACTTC. It codes for CASSQRREGEQYF. The V and J genes are TRBV7-2 and TRBJ2-7; maybe TRBD2 (6 bases). CDR3 size: 13 residues. The V gene's germline CDR1 is SGHTA and CDR2 FQGNSA. V was trimmed by 5 bases and J by 6 bases, leaving 14 bases between them.

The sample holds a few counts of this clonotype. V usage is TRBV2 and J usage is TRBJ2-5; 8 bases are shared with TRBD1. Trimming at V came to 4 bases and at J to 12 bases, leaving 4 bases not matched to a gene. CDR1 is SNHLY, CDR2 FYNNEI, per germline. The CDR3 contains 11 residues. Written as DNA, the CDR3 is TGTGCCAGCAGTGGACAGGACAGGGAGTACTTC. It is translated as CASSGQDREYF.